Following are 16 T cell receptor beta chains from one sample sequenced in a study of PD-L1 blockade in urothelial cancer. Generated by immunoSEQ multiplex PCR, the TCRdb table keeps only in-frame clones and is missing some. The sample has roughly 63,000 clones; 81% are singletons. Time point meaning: pretreatment peripheral blood. The source was PBMCs, collected around atezolizumab (anti-PD-L1) treatment. These receptors came from a man between 65 and 85 years old with urothelial cancer.

V and J are TRBV9 and TRBJ2-1; 10 bases match TRBD2. The V segment lost 1 base and the J segment 4 bases; nucleotides outside the gene matches: 2. Germline CDR1 and CDR2: SGDLS and YYNGEE. The CDR3 consists of 15 residues. CDR3 protein: CASSVTSGDYNEQFF. Here the CDR3 DNA reads TGTGCCAGCAGCGTAACTAGCGGGGATTACAATGAGCAGTTCTTC.

The J gene is TRBJ2-7, the V gene TRBV5-1; 8 bases map to TRBD2. Per germline, CDR1 SGHRS and CDR2 YFSETQ. V was clipped by 0 bases and J by 7 bases; unmatched bases: 12. CDR3 length: 16 residues. Here the CDR3 DNA reads TGCGCCAGCAGCTTGGATGTTGGCGGGAGGCCCCTGGAGCAGTACTTC. Protein sequence: CASSLDVGGRPLEQYF.

The table lists this clone with a count of one. This sequence joins TRBV30 and TRBJ1-1; D ambiguous. The germline V gene encodes CDR1 GTSNPN and CDR2 SVGIG (reference sequence). Trimming shortened V by 1 base and J by 2 bases, and 8 bases separated the two germline ends. The CDR3 spans 13 residues. Here the CDR3 reads CAWSAQENTEAFF. As DNA, the CDR3 is TGTGCCTGGAGTGCTCAGGAAAACACTGAAGCTTTCTTT.

This clone occurred many times. J is TRBJ2-1 and V is TRBV19; 10 bases line up with TRBD2. The junction had 3 bases not matched to a gene; V was cut back by 4 bases and J by 3 bases. This CDR3 spans 15 amino acids. The germline gives CDR1 LNHDA, CDR2 SQIVND (reference sequence). The DNA of the CDR3 is TGTGCCAGTAGTACCGGGACTAGCGACTACAATGAGCAGTTCTTC. Protein: CASSTGTSDYNEQFF.

CDR3 DNA: TGTGCCAGCACCGCGGGGGTCGGGAATTCACCCCTCCACTTT. It codes for CASTAGVGNSPLHF. This chain connects TRBV2 to TRBJ1-6; D possibly corresponds to TRBD1 (5 bases). The V end lost 7 bases, the J end lost 7 bases, and 14 bases lay between the germline ends. Germline V CDR1 and CDR2: SNHLY, FYNNEI. The CDR3 loop spans 14 amino acids.

This chain joins TRBV11-2 and TRBJ1-2, with unresolved D. The V gene lost 5 bases and the J gene lost 5 bases, with 18 bases spanning the gap. There are 15 residues in the CDR3. The germline V gene encodes CDR1 SGHAT and CDR2 FQNNGV. DNA for the CDR3: TGTGCCAGCAGCGGTACCCGAGGGCGGACGTATGGCTACACCTTC. Translation: CASSGTRGRTYGYTF.

J is TRBJ1-2 and V is TRBV5-1; D may be TRBD1 (5 bases). This CDR3 region has 18 residues. Germline V gene data show CDR1 as SGHRS and CDR2 as YFSETQ. The V end was cut by 3 bases, the J end by 0 bases, with 21 bases between. CDR3 sequence reads: CASSSLGGTGLTNYGYTF. The CDR3 DNA follows: TGCGCCAGCAGCTCTCTGGGCGGGACGGGCCTTACTAACTATGGCTACACCTTC.

The V call is TRBV4-1, the J call TRBJ2-1; 13 positions agree with TRBD2. Germline values: CDR1 MGHRA, CDR2 YSYEKL. J lost 0 bases, V lost 0 bases, and 5 bases had no gene match. The CDR3 is made up of 19 amino acids. CDR3 nucleotide sequence: TGCGCCAGCAGCCAAGAGGCGGGACTAGCGGGGCCCTCCTACAATGAGCAGTTCTTC. It codes for CASSQEAGLAGPSYNEQFF.

The chain employs TRBV28 and TRBJ1-5, with TRBD1 matching over 10 bases. V shed 5 bases, J shed 5 bases, and the junction held 9 bases outside the gene matches. The CDR3 runs to 16 residues. Germline CDR1 MDHEN, CDR2 SYDVKM. The CDR3 region is CASSQWGGQGYQPQHF. The CDR3 nucleotides are TGTGCCAGCAGTCAATGGGGGGGACAGGGGTATCAGCCCCAGCATTTT.

The genes are TRBV19 and TRBJ2-7, with 7 nucleotides matching TRBD1. CDR1 and CDR2 from the germline V gene are LNHDA and SQIVND (reference sequence). J was trimmed by 9 bases and V by 4 bases; bases with no gene match: 6. CDR3 length: 12 residues. The chain's CDR3 is CASSTDRARQYF. The CDR3 nucleotides are TGTGCCAGTAGTACCGACAGGGCTCGGCAGTACTTC.

The genes are TRBV27 and TRBJ1-2; no firm D call. The CDR3 is 14 residues long. V was shortened by 8 bases and J by 4 bases, with 17 bases between the two germline ends. Germline loops: CDR1 MNHEY, CDR2 SMNVEV (reference sequence). The CDR3 reads CASAGGGTRYGYTF. The CDR3 bases are TGTGCCAGCGCGGGCGGCGGTACCCGCTATGGCTACACCTTC.

This chain links TRBV29-1 with TRBJ1-2; D possibly corresponds to TRBD1 (5 bases). This CDR3 has 13 amino acids. Germline loops: CDR1 SQVTM, CDR2 ANQGSEA. The DNA of the CDR3 is TGCATAATCCAGGGAGGCTTAGACGATGGCTACACCTTC. It specifies CIIQGGLDDGYTF.

This clone has only a few counts. The chain links TRBV7-9 to TRBJ1-1; D might be TRBD1 (5 bases). CDR1 and CDR2 (germline): SEHNR, FQNEAQ (reference sequence). The germline V and J ends were trimmed by 5 bases and 5 bases, with 18 bases remaining between them. This CDR3 has 15 amino acids. The CDR3 DNA reads as TGTGCCAGCAGCGGCCGGCGCAGGGCGAGGACTGAAGCTTTCTTT. It codes for CASSGRRRARTEAFF.

The chain uses TRBV11-2 and TRBJ2-7; D gene unclear. CDR1 and CDR2 (germline): SGHAT, FQNNGV. V lost 5 bases and J 0 bases, leaving 8 bases between the germline ends. This CDR3 spans 13 amino acids. CDR3 amino acids: CASSLRNSYEQYF. The CDR3 DNA reads as TGTGCCAGCAGCCTTAGAAACTCCTACGAGCAGTACTTC. Using reference TRBV11-2 and TRBJ2-7 for the parts outside the CDR3, the full variable domain is EAGVAQSPRYKIIEKRQSVAFWCNPISGHATLYWYQQILGQGPKLLIQFQNNGVVDDSQLPKDRFSAERLKGVDSTLKIQPAKLEDSAVYLCASSLRNSYEQYFGPGTRLTVT.

The chain uses TRBV11-2 and TRBJ2-3, with a possible D match to TRBD2 (5 bases). Germline V CDR1 and CDR2: SGHAT, FQNNGV. Trimming took 3 bases from V and 3 from J, leaving 10 bases between them. The CDR3 extends over 14 amino acids. The CDR3 sequence: CASSFGVLTDTQYF. CDR3 nucleotides: TGTGCCAGCAGCTTCGGGGTCCTAACAGATACGCAGTATTTT.

The V gene is TRBV10-3, the J gene TRBJ2-7; 7 nucleotides line up with TRBD2. This CDR3 comprises 11 residues. V lost 4 bases to trimming and J lost 7 bases; unmatched junction nucleotides: 1. Germline loops: CDR1 ENHRY, CDR2 SYGVKD. CDR3 sequence (DNA): TGTGCCATCAGTGGGGAGGGGGAGCAGTACTTC. It specifies CAISGEGEQYF.